These T cell receptor beta chains were read from a single sample in a study of CD8 T cells in ankylosing spondylitis. Via MiXCR, TCRdb re-called the 5' RACE reads, giving one row per CDR3 protein. The table records 700,000 or so distinct CDR3 sequences, around 20% of them present only once. Source material: blood, either unsorted or a sorted T cell fraction (not recorded which). The receptors stem from a male donor with ankylosing spondylitis. Each CDR3 is given with its conserved first and last residue. The order of the fields is J gene, CDR3 length, clone size, V gene, D gene, CDR3 DNA, CDR3 protein. D genes are given only for firm matches. A row's size may be missing; if present it is once, few, many or a size class.

j_call: TRBJ2-3; cdr3_length: 13; clone_size: -; v_call: TRBV20-1; d_call: -; cdr3_nt: TGCAGTGCCGAGCTACGGAGCACAGATACGCAGTATTTT; cdr3_aa: CSAELRSTDTQYF
j_call: TRBJ2-2; cdr3_length: 16; clone_size: -; v_call: TRBV5-6; d_call: -; cdr3_nt: TGTGCCAGCAGCTTGGTGGGGCACAAGAACACCGGGGAGCTGTTTTTT; cdr3_aa: CASSLVGHKNTGELFF
j_call: TRBJ2-2; cdr3_length: 15; clone_size: -; v_call: TRBV6-5; d_call: TRBD1; cdr3_nt: TGTGCCAGCAGTTCGGGACAGTTGAACACCGGGGAGCTGTTTTTT; cdr3_aa: CASSSGQLNTGELFF
j_call: TRBJ2-2; cdr3_length: 16; clone_size: few; v_call: TRBV12-3/TRBV12-4; d_call: -; cdr3_nt: TGTGCCAGCAGTTTTTTGAAGGGGACATGGACCGGGGAGCTGTTTTTT; cdr3_aa: CASSFLKGTWTGELFF
j_call: TRBJ2-1; cdr3_length: 13; clone_size: few; v_call: TRBV20-1; d_call: -; cdr3_nt: TGCAGTGCTAGAGACATCTCCTACAATGAGCAGTTCTTC; cdr3_aa: CSARDISYNEQFF
j_call: TRBJ2-7; cdr3_length: 11; clone_size: -; v_call: TRBV20-1; d_call: TRBD2; cdr3_nt: TGCAGTGCTAGAGATGGGCTAGCGGTAGACTTC; cdr3_aa: CSARDGLAVDF
j_call: TRBJ1-1; cdr3_length: 17; clone_size: few; v_call: TRBV5-5; d_call: TRBD1; cdr3_nt: TGTGCCAGCAGCGCCCCGGGACAGGGTGGGCAAAACACTGAAGCTTTCTTT; cdr3_aa: CASSAPGQGGQNTEAFF
j_call: TRBJ2-7; cdr3_length: 15; clone_size: -; v_call: TRBV27; d_call: TRBD2; cdr3_nt: TGTGCCAGCAGTCCCCTAGGAGCGGGACCCTACGAGCAGTACTTC; cdr3_aa: CASSPLGAGPYEQYF
j_call: TRBJ2-7; cdr3_length: 13; clone_size: -; v_call: TRBV6-2/TRBV6-3; d_call: -; cdr3_nt: TGTGCCAGCAGTCGAGTTGCAGACGACGAGCAGTACTTC; cdr3_aa: CASSRVADDEQYF
j_call: TRBJ1-3; cdr3_length: 15; clone_size: -; v_call: TRBV25-1; d_call: TRBD1; cdr3_nt: TGTGCCAGCAGTGGAGGGACAGCCGGCGGAAACACCATATATTTT; cdr3_aa: CASSGGTAGGNTIYF
j_call: TRBJ1-4; cdr3_length: 18; clone_size: -; v_call: TRBV27; d_call: TRBD1; cdr3_nt: TGTGCCAGCAGTTTCTCCAGGGGGTTCGAGACAACTAATGAAAAACTGTTTTTT; cdr3_aa: CASSFSRGFETTNEKLFF
j_call: TRBJ2-1; cdr3_length: 14; clone_size: -; v_call: TRBV2; d_call: -; cdr3_nt: TGTGCCAGCAGTCCAAACCCAGTCTCCAATGAGCAGTTCTTC; cdr3_aa: CASSPNPVSNEQFF
j_call: TRBJ1-2; cdr3_length: 16; clone_size: few; v_call: TRBV7-9; d_call: TRBD1; cdr3_nt: TGTGCCAGCAGCTCGAGGACAGGCCGGATCTACTATGGCTACACCTTC; cdr3_aa: CASSSRTGRIYYGYTF
j_call: TRBJ1-1; cdr3_length: 14; clone_size: few; v_call: TRBV12-3/TRBV12-4; d_call: TRBD1; cdr3_nt: TGTGCCAGCAGTAAGACAGGGGGGAACACTGAAGCTTTCTTT; cdr3_aa: CASSKTGGNTEAFF
j_call: TRBJ2-5; cdr3_length: 17; clone_size: few; v_call: TRBV28; d_call: -; cdr3_nt: TGTGCCAGCAGTTCCCTCCAGGTCGGGGACCACCAAGAGACCCAGTACTTC; cdr3_aa: CASSSLQVGDHQETQYF
j_call: TRBJ2-7; cdr3_length: 18; clone_size: -; v_call: TRBV4-1; d_call: TRBD2; cdr3_nt: TGCGCCAGCAGCCAAGAACATAGCGGGAGGACCCAGATCTACGAGCAGTACTTC; cdr3_aa: CASSQEHSGRTQIYEQYF
j_call: TRBJ2-1; cdr3_length: 13; clone_size: few; v_call: TRBV14; d_call: -; cdr3_nt: TGTGCCAGCGGCGCCATAGCAGCAAATGAGCAGTTCTTC; cdr3_aa: CASGAIAANEQFF
j_call: TRBJ2-5; cdr3_length: 16; clone_size: few; v_call: TRBV7-3; d_call: TRBD2; cdr3_nt: TGTGCCAGCAGCTTAGTTCGGAGCGGGGGTAAAGAGACCCAGTACTTC; cdr3_aa: CASSLVRSGGKETQYF
j_call: TRBJ1-2; cdr3_length: 13; clone_size: -; v_call: TRBV12-3/TRBV12-4; d_call: -; cdr3_nt: TGTGCCAGCAACCCGGGCCCTAACTATGGCTACACCTTC; cdr3_aa: CASNPGPNYGYTF
j_call: TRBJ2-1; cdr3_length: 16; clone_size: few; v_call: TRBV11-2; d_call: -; cdr3_nt: TGTGCCAGCAGCGCAACAGGGGGGGGTACCTACAATGAGCAGTTCTTC; cdr3_aa: CASSATGGGTYNEQFF
j_call: TRBJ2-7; cdr3_length: 15; clone_size: few; v_call: TRBV11-3; d_call: -; cdr3_nt: TGTGCCAGCAGCCCTTCCCTGGGGGGATCCTACGAGCAGTACTTC; cdr3_aa: CASSPSLGGSYEQYF
j_call: TRBJ2-5; cdr3_length: 14; clone_size: few; v_call: TRBV24-1; d_call: TRBD1; cdr3_nt: TGTGCCACCAGTGATTCGGACAGGGGTGAGACCCAGTACTTC; cdr3_aa: CATSDSDRGETQYF
j_call: TRBJ2-3; cdr3_length: 13; clone_size: many; v_call: TRBV7-7; d_call: -; cdr3_nt: TGTGCCAGCTCAGGGGGGGGCACAGATACGCAGTATTTT; cdr3_aa: CASSGGGTDTQYF
j_call: TRBJ1-2; cdr3_length: 15; clone_size: -; v_call: TRBV12-3/TRBV12-4; d_call: -; cdr3_nt: TGTGCCAGCAGTTTAAGAGGCGGATTCTCCTATGGCTACACCTTC; cdr3_aa: CASSLRGGFSYGYTF
j_call: TRBJ2-3; cdr3_length: 14; clone_size: -; v_call: TRBV20-1; d_call: -; cdr3_nt: TGCAGTGCTAGCACAGGCTTGTTGGCAGATACGCAGTATTTT; cdr3_aa: CSASTGLLADTQYF
j_call: TRBJ2-7; cdr3_length: 13; clone_size: -; v_call: TRBV6-2/TRBV6-3; d_call: -; cdr3_nt: TGTGCCAGCAGTTACTTTTGGGACTACGAGCAGTACTTC; cdr3_aa: CASSYFWDYEQYF
j_call: TRBJ2-1; cdr3_length: 16; clone_size: -; v_call: TRBV7-3; d_call: -; cdr3_nt: TGTGCCAGCAGCCCCCCAGGGGCGTCCCGCTACAATGAGCAGTTCTTC; cdr3_aa: CASSPPGASRYNEQFF
j_call: TRBJ2-5; cdr3_length: 15; clone_size: few; v_call: TRBV3-1; d_call: -; cdr3_nt: TGTGCCAGCAGCCAAGCCGGGACTGACCTCGAGACCCAGTACTTC; cdr3_aa: CASSQAGTDLETQYF
j_call: TRBJ1-2; cdr3_length: 11; clone_size: few; v_call: TRBV28; d_call: -; cdr3_nt: TGTGCCAGCGGGCAGAATGGTGGCTACACCTTC; cdr3_aa: CASGQNGGYTF
j_call: TRBJ1-1; cdr3_length: 15; clone_size: -; v_call: TRBV5-1; d_call: TRBD1; cdr3_nt: TGCGCCAGCAGCGCGTGGGGACAGAGGAACACTGAAGCTTTCTTT; cdr3_aa: CASSAWGQRNTEAFF
j_call: TRBJ2-5; cdr3_length: 14; clone_size: -; v_call: TRBV30; d_call: TRBD1; cdr3_nt: TGTGCCTGGAGTGGAGAGGGGGCGAGTGAGACCCAGTACTTC; cdr3_aa: CAWSGEGASETQYF
j_call: TRBJ1-5; cdr3_length: 16; clone_size: -; v_call: TRBV5-1; d_call: -; cdr3_nt: TGCGCCAGCAGCTTCACCCCCGGGGGCGGCAATCAGCCCCAGCATTTT; cdr3_aa: CASSFTPGGGNQPQHF
j_call: TRBJ2-2; cdr3_length: 16; clone_size: -; v_call: TRBV20-1; d_call: TRBD1; cdr3_nt: TGCAGTGCTCCAAGGGACAGAGATACGAACACCGGGGAGCTGTTTTTT; cdr3_aa: CSAPRDRDTNTGELFF
j_call: TRBJ2-1; cdr3_length: 14; clone_size: -; v_call: TRBV11-2; d_call: -; cdr3_nt: TGTGCCAGCAGCTTAGAAGTTGGGGTCCGATGGCAGTTCTTC; cdr3_aa: CASSLEVGVRWQFF
j_call: TRBJ2-1; cdr3_length: 15; clone_size: -; v_call: TRBV9; d_call: -; cdr3_nt: TGTGCCAGCGCAAGGACGGGCCAGTCCTACAATGAGCAGTTCTTC; cdr3_aa: CASARTGQSYNEQFF
j_call: TRBJ1-4; cdr3_length: 17; clone_size: -; v_call: TRBV4-1; d_call: -; cdr3_nt: TGCGCCAGCAGCCAGGGTCAGAGCAGTGCAACTAATGAAAAACTGTTTTTT; cdr3_aa: CASSQGQSSATNEKLFF
j_call: TRBJ2-3; cdr3_length: 14; clone_size: -; v_call: TRBV10-3; d_call: -; cdr3_nt: TGTGCCATCAGTGAGCAGGAAGGTAGAGATACGCAGTATTTT; cdr3_aa: CAISEQEGRDTQYF
j_call: TRBJ1-1; cdr3_length: 13; clone_size: few; v_call: TRBV7-2; d_call: TRBD1; cdr3_nt: TGTGCCAGCGGACAGGGAAGGAAAACTGAAGCTTTCTTT; cdr3_aa: CASGQGRKTEAFF
j_call: TRBJ2-7; cdr3_length: 13; clone_size: -; v_call: TRBV29-1; d_call: -; cdr3_nt: TGCAGCGTTGGAGGGGCCTCACTCTACGAGCAGTACTTC; cdr3_aa: CSVGGASLYEQYF
j_call: TRBJ2-7; cdr3_length: 16; clone_size: few; v_call: TRBV5-4; d_call: TRBD2; cdr3_nt: TGTGCCAGCAGCTTGGCCCCGGGACTAGGTGACTACGAGCAGTACTTC; cdr3_aa: CASSLAPGLGDYEQYF
j_call: TRBJ2-5; cdr3_length: 15; clone_size: -; v_call: TRBV20-1; d_call: -; cdr3_nt: TGCAGTGCTAGAGTCCGGGCCACCTCCCAAGAGACCCAGTACTTC; cdr3_aa: CSARVRATSQETQYF
j_call: TRBJ2-1; cdr3_length: 15; clone_size: -; v_call: TRBV20-1; d_call: TRBD1; cdr3_nt: TGCAGTGCTAGAGATATCCGCAGGGGGCACAATGAGCAGTTCTTC; cdr3_aa: CSARDIRRGHNEQFF